Presented here are 22 T cell receptor beta chains from one specimen sequenced in a study of glioma-infiltrating T cells after dendritic cell vaccination. Time point reported: after dendritic cell vaccination, including at tumor progression/relapse. Produced via immunoSEQ multiplex PCR; TCRdb's table is partial and in-frame only. Here the sample spans 75,000 to 85,000 clones, around 87% being singletons. The sequencing here drew on blood, taken after dendritic cell vaccination. The receptor set was obtained from a human donor with glioblastoma.

This clone was recorded only once. The chain joins TRBV10-3 to TRBJ1-4; D perhaps matches TRBD1 (6 bases). Germline assignment: CDR1 ENHRY and CDR2 SYGVKD. V was shortened by 2 bases and J by 5 bases, with 15 bases between the two germline ends. The CDR3 has 16 residues. The CDR3: CAISEGLARGNEKLFF. CDR3 nucleotide sequence: TGTGCCATCAGTGAGGGTCTAGCCAGGGGAAATGAAAAACTGTTTTTT.

This clone was picked up one time. The gene calls are TRBV7-2 and TRBJ2-1, with 8 nucleotides matching TRBD2. The CDR3 is made up of 13 amino acids. Germline values: CDR1 SGHTA, CDR2 FQGNSA. With 1 base clipped from V and 15 bases from J, the junction kept 8 bases outside the gene matches. The CDR3 nucleotides are TGTGCCAGCAGCTTAGTGGGCGGGAGGCCGGGGTTCTTC. This sequence encodes CASSLVGGRPGFF. The whole variable domain, filled in from reference TRBV7-2 and TRBJ2-1, reads GAGVSQSPSNKVTEKGKDVELRCDPISGHTALYWYRQSLGQGLEFLIYFQGNSAPDKSGLPSDRFSAERTGGSVSTLTIQRTQQEDSAVYLCASSLVGGRPGFFGPGTRLTVL.

This chain connects TRBV7-2 to TRBJ2-5; possible D gene TRBD1, 6 bases. CDR1 SGHTA and CDR2 FQGNSA come from the germline V gene. V lost 3 bases to trimming and J lost 5 bases, with 13 bases between them. This CDR3 has 14 residues. CDR3 in DNA: TGTGCCAGCAGCTTCCGTAGAAGGGGGGAGACCCAGTACTTC. Amino acid sequence: CASSFRRRGETQYF.

The rearrangement uses TRBV4-1 and TRBJ2-6; 12 bases align to TRBD1. J lost 4 bases, V lost 4 bases, and 11 bases had no gene match. The CDR3 extends over 19 amino acids. Germline V gene data show CDR1 as MGHRA and CDR2 as YSYEKL. In DNA form, the CDR3 reads TGCGCCAGCAGCCCGCGCTTGGGACAGGGGGCGCCCGGGGCCAACGTCCTGACTTTC. This sequence encodes CASSPRLGQGAPGANVLTF.

The CDR3 sequence is CASSRTSEDTQYF. In nucleotides, the CDR3 is TGTGCCAGCAGTCGGACTAGCGAAGATACGCAGTATTTT. V is TRBV7-9 and J is TRBJ2-3; 9 bases line up with TRBD2. J lost 5 bases, V lost 6 bases, and 3 bases had no gene match. From germline, CDR1 is SEHNR and CDR2 FQNEAQ (reference sequence). The CDR3 is 13 residues long.

J is TRBJ1-2 and V is TRBV4-1; the match to TRBD1 covers 9 bases. With 0 bases clipped from V and 8 bases from J, the junction kept 7 bases outside the gene matches. CDR3 length equals 15 residues. Germline-derived CDR1 and CDR2 are MGHRA and YSYEKL. CDR3 in amino acids: CASSQDQGQGRGYTF. DNA for the CDR3: TGCGCCAGCAGCCAAGATCAGGGACAGGGACGAGGCTACACCTTC.

The rearrangement uses TRBV7-9 and TRBJ1-5, with 9 bases aligning to TRBD1. The junction had 4 bases not matched to a gene; V was cut back by 3 bases and J by 4 bases. The CDR3 consists of 15 residues. The germline gives CDR1 SEHNR, CDR2 FQNEAQ (reference sequence). The CDR3 nucleotides read TGTGCCAGCAGCTTCACAGGGGGCGAAAATCAGCCCCAGCATTTT. This translates into CASSFTGGENQPQHF.

This chain uses TRBV7-9 with TRBJ2-7; possibly TRBD1 for D (6 bases). The germline V gene has CDR1 SEHNR and CDR2 FQNEAQ (reference sequence). CDR3 length equals 14 residues. With 4 bases removed from V and 5 bases from J, the gap between germline ends came to 15 bases. The CDR3 sequence is CASSSGASSDEQYF. The CDR3 region has the DNA TGTGCCAGCAGCTCAGGGGCATCTTCGGACGAGCAGTACTTC.

On this clone: This sample also contains other DNA sequences that code for the same CDR3. The chain links TRBV7-9 to TRBJ2-4, with D tentatively TRBD2 (5 bases). Deletions cut 1 base from V and 8 bases from J, with 9 bases between. Germline CDR1 is SEHNR and CDR2 is FQNEAQ (reference sequence). The CDR3 is made up of 13 amino acids. CDR3 region: CASSLGGLDIQYF. In DNA, the CDR3 is TGTGCCAGCAGCTTAGGCGGGTTGGACATTCAGTACTTC.

The gene calls are TRBV7-9 and TRBJ1-2; D is uncertain. V lost 5 bases and J 2 bases, leaving 12 bases between the germline ends. This CDR3 has 14 residues. Per the germline V gene, CDR1 is SEHNR and CDR2 is FQNEAQ (reference sequence). The CDR3 region has the DNA TGTGCCAGCAGCCCCAGACCGGGGAACTATGGCTACACCTTC. Translated: CASSPRPGNYGYTF. The whole variable domain, filled in from reference TRBV7-9 and TRBJ1-2, reads DTGVSQNPRHKITKRGQNVTFRCDPISEHNRLYWYRQTLGQGPEFLTYFQNEAQLEKSRLLSDRFSAERPKGSFSTLEIQRTEQGDSAMYLCASSPRPGNYGYTFGSGTRLTVV.

This chain links TRBV7-2 with TRBJ2-2, with TRBD1 matching over 9 bases. The V and J ends lost 5 bases and 6 bases, in that order; junction bases with no gene match: 13. Germline CDR1 SGHTA, CDR2 FQGNSA. CDR3 length equals 17 residues. The CDR3 DNA reads TGTGCCAGCAGCGGATCCGGGACAGGGAATACGGCCGGGGAGCTGTTTTTT. This translates into CASSGSGTGNTAGELFF.

About this clone: This CDR3 is missing its conserved last phenylalanine or tryptophan, likely due to a read error. V usage is TRBV5-1 and J usage is TRBJ2-2; a possible D gene is TRBD2 (6 bases). V lost 0 bases to trimming and J lost 4 bases, with 13 bases between them. This CDR3 is built from 16 residues. Germline-derived CDR1 and CDR2 are SGHRS and YFSETQ. The CDR3 loop is CASSLARAGSTGELFS. CDR3 DNA sequence: TGCGCCAGCAGCTTGGCCCGGGCGGGGAGCACCGGGGAGCTGTTTTCT.

V is TRBV9 and J is TRBJ2-1; TRBD2 aligns across 12 bases. V was pared by 4 bases and J by 0 bases, with 17 bases of the junction left unmatched. This CDR3 has 21 residues. The germline gives CDR1 SGDLS, CDR2 YYNGEE. The CDR3 DNA is TGTGCCAGCAGCATCGGAACGACTAGCGGGAGTGGAATAAGCTCCTACAATGAGCAGTTCTTC. Its translation is CASSIGTTSGSGISSYNEQFF.

This chain joins TRBV5-1 and TRBJ1-4; possible D gene TRBD1, 5 bases. Trimming pared 0 bases from V and 8 bases from J, leaving 14 bases between. CDR1 and CDR2 (germline): SGHRS, YFSETQ. This CDR3 region has 15 residues. The CDR3 nucleotides are TGCGCCAGCAGCTTGGTGGACACGGGAGGAGAAAAACTGTTTTTT. Amino acids: CASSLVDTGGEKLFF.

The chain is built from TRBV5-1 and TRBJ1-1, with D tentatively TRBD1 (5 bases). Deletions cut 0 bases from V and 5 bases from J, with 11 bases between. The CDR3 extends over 14 amino acids. CDR1 and CDR2 from the germline V gene are SGHRS and YFSETQ. The CDR3 DNA reads as TGCGCCAGCAGCTTGGAGGGGCCGAGAACTGAAGCTTTCTTT. Translating it yields CASSLEGPRTEAFF.

This clone has just one count. This chain uses TRBV18 with TRBJ1-2, with 8 bases aligning to TRBD1. V lost 5 bases to trimming and J lost 4 bases; unmatched junction nucleotides: 6. Germline V gene lookup returns CDR1 KGHSH and CDR2 LQKENI. This CDR3 is built from 14 residues. CDR3 in DNA: TGTGCCAGCTCAGGACAGGGAAGGAGCTATGGCTACACCTTC. Its translation: CASSGQGRSYGYTF. Using reference TRBV18 and TRBJ1-2 for the parts outside the CDR3, the full variable domain is NAGVMQNPRHLVRRRGQEARLRCSPMKGHSHVYWYRQLPEEGLKFMVYLQKENIIDESGMPKERFSAEFPKEGPSILRIQQVVRGDSAAYFCASSGQGRSYGYTFGSGTRLTVV.

The V and J genes are TRBV5-1 and TRBJ2-5; TRBD1 matches 10 bases. The V gene end was trimmed by 3 bases and the J gene end by 6 bases; junction bases not matched to a gene: 8. Germline CDR1 and CDR2: SGHRS and YFSETQ. CDR3 length: 15 residues. The CDR3: CASSSLTGGGQTQYF. CDR3 DNA sequence: TGCGCCAGCAGCTCCCTGACAGGGGGCGGGCAGACCCAGTACTTC. Full variable domain (rest looked up from reference TRBV5-1 and TRBJ2-5): KAGVTQTPRYLIKTRGQQVTLSCSPISGHRSVSWYQQTPGQGLQFLFEYFSETQRNKGNFPGRFSGRQFSNSRSEMNVSTLELGDSALYLCASSSLTGGGQTQYFGPGTRLLVL.

The V call is TRBV5-1, the J call TRBJ2-5; 9 positions match TRBD2. CDR3 length: 15 amino acids. Germline assignment: CDR1 SGHRS and CDR2 YFSETQ. Trimming at V came to 4 bases and at J to 3 bases, leaving 7 bases not matched to a gene. The CDR3, as DNA: TGCGCCAGCAGCCTCGGGACTAGCTACGAAGAGACCCAGTACTTC. This encodes CASSLGTSYEETQYF.

The chain uses TRBV2 and TRBJ1-2, with 9 bases aligning to TRBD1. CDR1 and CDR2 (germline): SNHLY, FYNNEI. Losses at the gene ends were 9 bases for V and 6 bases for J; bases not matched to a gene: 8. CDR3 size: 13 residues. The CDR3 region is CARGDRDVHGYTF. DNA for the CDR3: TGTGCCAGGGGGGACAGGGATGTTCATGGCTACACCTTC.

Here the CDR3 DNA reads TGTGCCAGCAGGTCAGGGGCCCTTAATGAAAAACTGTTTTTT. This translates into CASRSGALNEKLFF. The chain carries TRBV5-8 and TRBJ1-4; a weak D match, TRBD1 (6 bases). Per germline, CDR1 SGHTS and CDR2 YDEGEE. This CDR3 is built from 14 residues. The ends were cut back, 5 bases at V and 4 bases at J, with 12 bases in the middle.

J is TRBJ1-2 and V is TRBV6-6; 8 nucleotides align to TRBD1. V lost 0 bases and J lost 8; bases outside the gene matches: 5. The CDR3 sequence is 14 residues long. Germline CDR1 MNHNY, CDR2 SVGAGI (reference sequence). DNA of the CDR3: TGTGCCAGCAGTTACTCCACAGGGGGTGTGGGCTACACCTTC. Translating gives CASSYSTGGVGYTF.

The chain couples TRBV7-9 to TRBJ2-1; 14 bases map to TRBD2. J was trimmed by 5 bases and V by 6 bases; bases with no gene match: 6. This CDR3 contains 16 residues. The germline V gene encodes CDR1 SEHNR and CDR2 FQNEAQ (reference sequence). DNA for the CDR3: TGTGCCAGCAGAGCGCGGACTAGCGGGGGGAACAATGAGCAGTTCTTC. This codes for CASRARTSGGNNEQFF.